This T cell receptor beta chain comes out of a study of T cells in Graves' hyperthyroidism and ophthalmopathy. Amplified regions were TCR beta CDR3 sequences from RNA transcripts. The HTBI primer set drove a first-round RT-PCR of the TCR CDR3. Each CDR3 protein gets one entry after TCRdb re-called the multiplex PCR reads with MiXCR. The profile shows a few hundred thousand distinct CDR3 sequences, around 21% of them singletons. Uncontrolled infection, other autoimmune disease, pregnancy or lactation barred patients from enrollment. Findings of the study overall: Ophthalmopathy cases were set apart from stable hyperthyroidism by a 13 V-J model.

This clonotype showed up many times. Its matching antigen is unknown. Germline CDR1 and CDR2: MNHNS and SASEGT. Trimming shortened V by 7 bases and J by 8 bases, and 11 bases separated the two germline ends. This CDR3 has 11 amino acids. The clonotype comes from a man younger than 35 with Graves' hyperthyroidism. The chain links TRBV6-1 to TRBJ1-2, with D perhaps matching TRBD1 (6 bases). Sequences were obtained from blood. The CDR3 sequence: CASNIQGGYTF. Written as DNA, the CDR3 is TGTGCCAGCAATATCCAGGGGGGCTACACCTTC.